Presented here are 27 T cell receptor beta chains from one specimen sequenced in a study of T cell responses to AZD1222 COVID-19 vaccine. Measured with immunoSEQ multiplex PCR; TCRdb has only the in-frame clones, and not every one. The table records 150,000 to 200,000 clones, approximately 90% of them present only once. This specimen consisted of peripheral blood, obtained 28 days after the second dose of the MenACWY control vaccine. The source of these receptors is an adult who received the MenACWY meningococcal vaccine as a control.

The J gene is TRBJ1-1, the V gene TRBV18; D gene uncertain. The CDR3 sequence is 14 residues long. Germline values: CDR1 KGHSH, CDR2 LQKENI. V was cut by 6 bases and J by 2 bases, with 13 bases left in between. CDR3 bases: TGTGCCAGCTCGCCAAGACTTGATAACACTGAAGCTTTCTTT. Protein: CASSPRLDNTEAFF.

The V and J genes are TRBV27 and TRBJ2-5; TRBD2 might be the D (5 bases). The V gene's germline CDR1 is MNHEY and CDR2 SMNVEV (reference sequence). V was shortened by 5 bases and J by 1 base, with 11 bases between the two germline ends. This CDR3 is 14 amino acids long. This CDR3 is CASSPGGGQETQYF. The CDR3 nucleotides are TGTGCCAGCAGTCCCGGAGGTGGCCAAGAGACCCAGTACTTC.

The chain couples TRBV5-1 to TRBJ2-7, with a weak D call TRBD1 (5 bases). V was pared by 2 bases and J by 2 bases, with 14 bases between. This CDR3 is 15 amino acids long. Germline CDR1 reads SGHRS; CDR2 reads YFSETQ. As DNA, the CDR3 is TGCGCCAGCAGCTTCAATCCCGGACACACCTACGAGCAGTACTTC. Protein: CASSFNPGHTYEQYF.

The chain has TRBV9 and TRBJ2-7; weak D call: TRBD2 (6 bases). Trimming shortened V by 0 bases and J by 3 bases, and 16 bases separated the two germline ends. Germline CDR1 SGDLS, CDR2 YYNGEE. CDR3 length: 16 amino acids. The CDR3 loop reads CASSVDGDGSVYEQYF. DNA of the CDR3: TGTGCCAGCAGCGTAGATGGGGACGGGAGTGTCTACGAGCAGTACTTC.

The chain links TRBV12-3 or TRBV12-4 to TRBJ1-2; no clear D. With 1 base removed from V and 0 bases from J, the gap between germline ends came to 3 bases. CDR3 length: 13 amino acids. The DNA for the CDR3 is TGTGCCAGCAGTTTAGGTTCTAACTATGGCTACACCTTC. This translates into CASSLGSNYGYTF.

This clone showed up just a few times. The chain links TRBV25-1 to TRBJ1-1, with D hard to call. V was clipped by 5 bases and J by 0 bases, with 4 bases between them. Germline assignment: CDR1 MGHDK and CDR2 SYGVNS. CDR3 length: 12 amino acids. The CDR3 is CASSKMNTEAFF. CDR3 bases: TGTGCCAGCAGTAAGATGAACACTGAAGCTTTCTTT.

The V and J genes are TRBV3-1 (or the pseudogene TRBV3-2) and TRBJ2-5, with a tentative D call TRBD1 (7 bases). Deletions cut 5 bases from V and 5 bases from J, with 18 bases between. The CDR3 is made up of 15 amino acids. Germline V gene sequence: CDR1 LGHDT, CDR2 YNNKEL (reference sequence). CDR3 loop: CASSDIQGTVETQYF. The CDR3 nucleotides read TGTGCCAGCAGCGACATACAGGGGACTGTGGAGACCCAGTACTTC.

This clone was found once. The chain combines TRBV5-1 with TRBJ1-4; D gene ambiguous. CDR3 length equals 14 residues. V was shortened by 6 bases and J by 2 bases, with 11 bases between the two germline ends. Germline assignment: CDR1 SGHRS and CDR2 YFSETQ. The CDR3 DNA follows: TGCGCCAGCATGGAGGGCAGTACTAATGAAAAACTGTTTTTT. Translated, it gives CASMEGSTNEKLFF.

In DNA, the CDR3 is TGTGCCAGCAGCTTAATAAGCTTTTCCGGGGGTGGTAATGAGCAGTTCTTC. Translating it yields CASSLISFSGGGNEQFF. This rearrangement joins TRBV7-6 to TRBJ2-1, with D maybe TRBD2 (6 bases). V was cut by 2 bases and J by 7 bases, with 21 bases left in between. The germline CDR1 and CDR2 sequences are SGHVS and FNYEAQ. The CDR3 sequence is 17 residues long.

The genes are TRBV5-8 and TRBJ1-5; 8 bases line up with TRBD1. After removal of 0 bases from V and 7 bases from J, the junction contained 6 bases not matched to a gene. The CDR3 is 15 residues long. Germline assignment: CDR1 SGHTS and CDR2 YDEGEE. CDR3: CASSLGQGSAQPQHF. CDR3 sequence (DNA): TGTGCCAGCAGCTTGGGACAGGGGAGCGCGCAGCCCCAGCATTTT.

The V call is TRBV5-5, the J call TRBJ1-1, with D perhaps TRBD1 (5 bases). Germline CDR1 reads SGHKS; CDR2 reads YYEKEE (reference sequence). This CDR3 comprises 13 residues. V lost 0 bases and J lost 4, with 7 bases in between. The CDR3 protein is CASSLERGTEAFF. DNA for the CDR3: TGTGCCAGCAGCTTGGAGAGGGGCACTGAAGCTTTCTTT.

This rearrangement joins TRBV24-1 to TRBJ2-5; D possibly corresponds to TRBD2 (6 bases). CDR3 length equals 15 residues. CDR1 and CDR2 from the germline V gene are KGHDR and SFDVKD. The V end lost 3 bases, the J end lost 5 bases, and 15 bases lay between the germline ends. CDR3 amino acids: CATSDAGKGKETQYF. For the CDR3, the DNA is TGTGCCACCAGTGATGCGGGAAAGGGGAAGGAGACCCAGTACTTC.

The chain carries TRBV2 and TRBJ2-7; D not certain. This CDR3 comprises 13 residues. V was trimmed by 6 bases and J by 6 bases, leaving 15 bases between them. From germline, CDR1 is SNHLY and CDR2 FYNNEI. CDR3: CASRLNKAAEQYF. CDR3 nucleotide sequence: TGTGCCAGCAGGCTTAACAAGGCGGCCGAGCAGTACTTC. Full variable domain (rest looked up from reference TRBV2 and TRBJ2-7): EPEVTQTPSHQVTQMGQEVILRCVPISNHLYFYWYRQILGQKVEFLVSFYNNEISEKSEIFDDQFSVERPDGSNFTLKIRSTKLEDSAMYFCASRLNKAAEQYFGPGTRLTVT.

Written as DNA, the CDR3 is TGTGCCAGCTCACCCGCAGACGGGTACGAGCAGTACTTC. Translation: CASSPADGYEQYF. J is TRBJ2-7 and V is TRBV18; unclear D gene. The CDR3 contains 13 residues. Germline CDR1 reads KGHSH; CDR2 reads LQKENI. The germline V and J ends were trimmed by 3 bases and 4 bases, with 10 bases remaining between them.

This chain joins TRBV19 and TRBJ1-5; weak D call: TRBD1 (6 bases). The CDR3 extends over 16 amino acids. The germline CDR1 and CDR2 sequences are LNHDA and SQIVND (reference sequence). V was shortened by 5 bases and J by 1 base, with 15 bases between the two germline ends. DNA for the CDR3: TGTGCCAGTAGTGTTCACAGGGATCGGAGCAATCAGCCCCAGCATTTT. It specifies CASSVHRDRSNQPQHF.

The chain recombines TRBV27 with TRBJ1-6; 7 nucleotides match TRBD1. CDR3 length equals 14 residues. The germline V gene encodes CDR1 MNHEY and CDR2 SMNVEV (reference sequence). Losses at the gene ends were 3 bases for V and 7 bases for J; bases not matched to a gene: 3. In nucleotides, the CDR3 is TGTGCCAGCAGTTTTGACAGGGAAAATTCACCCCTCCACTTT. As protein: CASSFDRENSPLHF.

The chain has TRBV6-2 or TRBV6-3 and TRBJ1-1, with 7 positions matching TRBD1. The J segment lost 1 base and the V segment lost 7 bases, leaving 9 bases of the junction unmatched. The CDR3 length is 15 residues. The germline V gene has CDR1 MNHEY and CDR2 SVGEGT. The CDR3 DNA is TGTGCCAGCAACCCCTCGGGACAGCCGAACACTGAAGCTTTCTTT. This sequence encodes CASNPSGQPNTEAFF.

The chain uses TRBV6-5 and TRBJ2-7, with D perhaps matching TRBD1 or TRBD2 (5 bases each). This CDR3 spans 15 amino acids. Germline V gives CDR1 MNHEY, CDR2 SVGAGI. V was trimmed by 2 bases and J by 3 bases, leaving 14 bases between them. CDR3: CASSYGGRGDYEQYF. The CDR3 nucleotides are TGTGCCAGCAGTTACGGGGGAAGGGGTGACTACGAGCAGTACTTC.

The rearrangement uses TRBV6-2 or TRBV6-3 and TRBJ1-3, with D possibly matching TRBD1 (6 bases). Germline V gene sequence: CDR1 MNHEY, CDR2 SVGEGT. This CDR3 contains 16 residues. Trimming pared 4 bases from V and 0 bases from J, leaving 13 bases between. CDR3 DNA sequence: TGTGCCAGCAGTTGGGACACCGATCACTCTGGAAACACCATATATTTT. It encodes CASSWDTDHSGNTIYF.

The CDR3 spells CAWSTSSSTEAFF. CDR3 nucleotides: TGTGCCTGGAGCACCAGCTCCTCCACTGAAGCTTTCTTT. The chain combines TRBV30 with TRBJ1-1; D is undetermined. CDR1 and CDR2 from the germline V gene are GTSNPN and SVGIG (reference sequence). The CDR3 is 13 residues long. V was clipped by 3 bases and J by 4 bases, with 12 bases between them.

This chain uses TRBV27 with TRBJ2-7; D may be TRBD1 (6 bases). CDR3 length: 16 residues. V lost 6 bases and J lost 5, with 23 bases in between. The germline V gene has CDR1 MNHEY and CDR2 SMNVEV (reference sequence). CDR3 DNA sequence: TGTGCCAGCAGGTTCAACAGGGCGGAGCAGTCGGACGAGCAGTACTTC. Translated, it gives CASRFNRAEQSDEQYF.

The chain joins TRBV9 to TRBJ2-7; 10 bases are a match to TRBD1. Germline values: CDR1 SGDLS, CDR2 YYNGEE. The CDR3 has 15 residues. Unmatched junction bases numbered 5, after V lost 3 bases and J lost 2 bases. The CDR3 protein is CASSASTGGTYEQYF. The DNA of the CDR3 is TGTGCCAGCAGCGCTTCGACAGGGGGCACCTACGAGCAGTACTTC.

This clone turned up a few times. The J gene is TRBJ1-2, the V gene TRBV24-1; D call uncertain. CDR3 size: 14 residues. CDR1 is KGHDR, CDR2 SFDVKD, per germline. The V end lost 4 bases, the J end lost 7 bases, and 15 bases lay between the germline ends. The CDR3 protein is CATSDLDGVGGYTF. CDR3 nucleotide sequence: TGTGCCACCAGTGACCTGGACGGGGTGGGTGGCTACACCTTC.

This clone was seen only once. V and J are TRBV24-1 and TRBJ2-1, with 7 bases identical to TRBD1. Germline assignment: CDR1 KGHDR and CDR2 SFDVKD. The junction had 6 bases not matched to a gene; V was cut back by 9 bases and J by 5 bases. The CDR3 loop spans 13 amino acids. This chain's CDR3 is CATGQDWNNEQFF. The CDR3 bases are TGTGCCACCGGACAGGACTGGAACAATGAGCAGTTCTTC.

Only one count was recorded for this clone. The genes are TRBV28 and TRBJ1-2; D ambiguous. The V end was cut by 6 bases, the J end by 8 bases, with 19 bases between. CDR3 length: 14 amino acids. Germline loops: CDR1 MDHEN, CDR2 SYDVKM. In nucleotides, the CDR3 is TGTGCCAGCAGCCGAACGGCCCTTACAAGAGGCTACACCTTC. This sequence encodes CASSRTALTRGYTF.

The rearrangement links TRBV5-1 to TRBJ2-2, with 7 bases matching TRBD2. In germline, CDR1 is SGHRS, CDR2 YFSETQ. The CDR3 has 15 amino acids. Losses at the gene ends were 4 bases for V and 2 bases for J; bases not matched to a gene: 5. DNA of the CDR3: TGCGCCAGCAGCCCGGGACTACCTAACACCGGGGAGCTGTTTTTT. Amino acids: CASSPGLPNTGELFF.

The CDR3 spells CASSPNLGSSYEQYF. The CDR3, as DNA: TGTGCCAGCAGCCCCAACCTCGGCAGCTCCTACGAGCAGTACTTC. The chain couples TRBV11-2 to TRBJ2-7; D not certain. Germline V CDR1 and CDR2: SGHAT, FQNNGV. The CDR3 consists of 15 residues. V was shortened by 5 bases and J by 0 bases, with 14 bases between the two germline ends.